Below, 11 T cell receptor beta chains from the same sample are listed, as sequenced in a study of response to subunit inactivated influenza vaccine. Each CDR3 protein gets one entry after TCRdb re-called the RT-PCR reads with MiXCR. This table has 650,000 to 800,000 distinct CDR3 sequences, approximately 15% appearing once. This specimen was PBMCs from blood, taken 14 to 15 days before vaccination. These receptors originate from a man in his fifties who received an inactivated influenza vaccine.

The chain is built from TRBV27 and TRBJ2-5, with D possibly being TRBD1 or TRBD2 (5 bases each). The CDR3 has 11 residues. Trimming stripped 10 bases from V and 14 bases from J, with 20 bases between. CDR1 and CDR2 (germline): MNHEY, SMNVEV (reference sequence). This CDR3 is CATHPGLSEYF. DNA for the CDR3: TGTGCCACTCACCCGGGGCTATCTGAATACTTC.

The CDR3 protein is CSVLQKVSYNEQFF. The CDR3 coding sequence is TGCAGCGTTCTACAAAAAGTCTCCTACAATGAGCAGTTCTTC. V gene TRBV29-1 combines with J gene TRBJ2-1, with no clear D. The CDR3 sequence is 14 residues long. Per germline, CDR1 SQVTM and CDR2 ANQGSEA. V shed 5 bases and J shed 0 bases, with 11 bases lying between them.

This clonotype was detected a few times. This rearrangement joins TRBV2 to TRBJ2-3; 12 nucleotides match TRBD2. The V and J ends lost 1 base and 5 bases, in that order; junction bases with no gene match: 10. The germline V gene encodes CDR1 SNHLY and CDR2 FYNNEI. CDR3 size: 18 residues. This chain's CDR3 is CASSEGYLAGGIVDTQYF. CDR3 nucleotide sequence: TGTGCCAGCAGTGAAGGGTATCTAGCGGGAGGGATTGTAGATACGCAGTATTTT.

This chain links TRBV12-3 or TRBV12-4 with TRBJ1-3, with 9 bases aligning to TRBD1. This CDR3 is built from 21 residues. V shed 6 bases, J shed 0 bases, and the junction held 21 bases outside the gene matches. This CDR3 is CASSSAFWTGTGRRSGNTIYF. CDR3 coding DNA: TGTGCCAGCAGCTCAGCTTTCTGGACAGGGACAGGGAGACGCTCTGGAAACACCATATATTTT.

J is TRBJ1-1 and V is TRBV27, with D unresolved. V shed 6 bases and J shed 1 base, with 21 bases lying between them. The CDR3 runs to 17 residues. Germline CDR1 reads MNHEY; CDR2 reads SMNVEV (reference sequence). CDR3 DNA sequence: TGTGCCAGCAGAGGTGGGCACCCTGGGCGGAGGAACACTGAAGCTTTCTTT. Its translation is CASRGGHPGRRNTEAFF.

The J gene is TRBJ2-1, the V gene TRBV6-2 or TRBV6-3, with D tentatively TRBD2 (5 bases). The CDR3 sequence is 11 residues long. V shed 4 bases and J shed 14 bases, with 12 bases lying between them. Germline V gives CDR1 MNHEY, CDR2 SVGEGT. The chain's CDR3 is CASSSGGSKFF. CDR3 coding DNA: TGTGCCAGCAGTTCTGGCGGGTCCAAGTTCTTC.

The chain uses TRBV29-1 and TRBJ2-5; possibly TRBD2 for D (6 bases). The germline CDR1 and CDR2 sequences are SQVTM and ANQGSEA. V lost 0 bases, J lost 5 bases, and 13 bases lay in between. This CDR3 has 14 amino acids. Written as DNA, the CDR3 is TGCAGCGTTGAAGACAGGAGGGGATGGGAGACCCAGTACTTC. Translating it yields CSVEDRRGWETQYF.

In its sample, this clonotype was seen a few times. The J gene is TRBJ1-2, the V gene TRBV11-2; D is possibly TRBD1 (6 bases). The germline V and J ends were trimmed by 2 bases and 0 bases, with 10 bases remaining between them. This CDR3 spans 15 amino acids. Germline V gene data show CDR1 as SGHAT and CDR2 as FQNNGV. The CDR3 nucleotides are TGTGCCAGCAGCTTAAGGGGGGGAGCTAACTATGGCTACACCTTC. It translates to CASSLRGGANYGYTF.

About this clonotype itself: Germline and junction disagree at one end, which may indicate a read error. The chain employs TRBV10-3 and TRBJ2-1; 8 positions agree with TRBD1. Germline V gene sequence: CDR1 ENHRY, CDR2 SYGVKD. The CDR3 has 15 amino acids. The DNA for the CDR3 is TGTGCCATCAGACCTACGGGGACAGGCTACAATAAGCAGTTCTTC. It codes for CAIRPTGTGYNKQFF.

This clonotype was seen a few times. The V call is TRBV30, the J call TRBJ2-2; TRBD1 agrees at 9 bases. CDR3 size: 14 residues. Germline V CDR1 and CDR2: GTSNPN, SVGIG (reference sequence). With 3 bases clipped from V and 6 bases from J, the junction kept 5 bases outside the gene matches. This CDR3 is CAWRGQGSAGELFF. CDR3 nucleotide sequence: TGTGCCTGGAGGGGACAGGGATCGGCCGGGGAGCTGTTTTTT.

The rearrangement links TRBV5-1 to TRBJ2-7; no clear D. The CDR3 is made up of 13 amino acids. Trimming took off 1 base at V and 7 bases at J, with 12 bases between the two ends. Germline CDR1 and CDR2: SGHRS and YFSETQ. The CDR3 sequence: CASSLRTQYEQYF. DNA of the CDR3: TGCGCCAGCAGCTTGCGGACCCAATATGAGCAGTACTTC. The entire variable domain, with the rest obtained from reference TRBV5-1 and TRBJ2-7, is as follows: KAGVTQTPRYLIKTRGQQVTLSCSPISGHRSVSWYQQTPGQGLQFLFEYFSETQRNKGNFPGRFSGRQFSNSRSEMNVSTLELGDSALYLCASSLRTQYEQYFGPGTRLTVT.